This is a list of T cell receptor beta chains from one sample in a study of blood T cell repertoires in COVID-19. Using immunoSEQ multiplex PCR, the repertoire was profiled, and TCRdb retains in-frame clones only, with some absent. The sample carries about 240,000 clones, roughly 90% recorded once. Sequences were obtained from PBMCs or T cells enriched from blood (not recorded which). These receptors originate from a man in his forties who had recovered from COVID-19. CDR3s include the opening cysteine and the closing phenylalanine or tryptophan.

CDR3 protein	V gene	J gene
CAWSLNGGLAGATRETQYF	TRBV30	TRBJ2-5
CASSLGTGARKNYGYTF	TRBV11-2	TRBJ1-2
CASSFRGGGGSLETQYF	TRBV28	TRBJ2-5
CASTSRGRYTEAFF	TRBV27	TRBJ1-1
CASNNRDRNQPQHF	TRBV7-2	TRBJ1-5
CASSLWTGAVNEQFF	TRBV10-1	TRBJ2-1
CASSLARLAGPYEQYF	TRBV11-2	TRBJ2-7
CASSQDEFGLAGGRETQYF	TRBV3-1/TRBV3-2	TRBJ2-5
CASSYRLNRGHTGYEQYF	TRBV6-2/TRBV6-3	TRBJ2-7
CASSQEPSLAGDEQFF	TRBV4-3	TRBJ2-1
CASKVGDYSNQPQHF	TRBV19	TRBJ1-5
CASSLKLAGQTQYF	TRBV7-9	TRBJ2-5
CASSPNRATNEKLFF	TRBV3-1/TRBV3-2	TRBJ1-4
CASRVTGSSQPQHF	TRBV6-5	TRBJ1-5
CASSFLGEETQYF	TRBV12-3/TRBV12-4	TRBJ2-5
CASGLFQGGYGYTF	TRBV6-5	TRBJ1-2
CSVARTPSYEQYF	TRBV29-1	TRBJ2-7
CASSPTSNYGYTF	TRBV4-1	TRBJ1-2
CASSFPTGAGANVLTF	TRBV5-4	TRBJ2-6
CASASDRAFDQPQHF	TRBV12-5	TRBJ1-5
CASSPRTSGSIPDTQYF	TRBV7-3	TRBJ2-3
CASSDIGVRYNSPLHF	TRBV28	TRBJ1-6
CASSLEGGRAADTQYF	TRBV11-2	TRBJ2-3
CASSIVPGQGFAEQYF	TRBV9	TRBJ2-7
CASRRDSYGYTF	TRBV2	TRBJ1-2
CASAGGTYRDGYTF	TRBV19	TRBJ1-2
CASSLGLQSHSNQPQHF	TRBV7-2	TRBJ1-5
CASSVVHSTGELFF	TRBV9	TRBJ2-2
CASSDEQTSTDTQYF	TRBV2	TRBJ2-3
CATSRRRDRGSIQYF	TRBV15	TRBJ2-4
CASSLIGGVYETQYF	TRBV5-4	TRBJ2-5
CASSLLPSGSFNEQFF	TRBV7-3	TRBJ2-1
CASSPRGESGANVLTF	TRBV25-1	TRBJ2-6
CASSDRGGYGYTF	TRBV19	TRBJ1-2
CAISDRSGGKDEQYF	TRBV10-3	TRBJ2-7
CASSQDIETQYF	TRBV3-1/TRBV3-2	TRBJ2-5
CASSLLGDRPKNYGYTF	TRBV27	TRBJ1-2
CASAGTGTASYEQYF	TRBV28	TRBJ2-7
CASSPGDRGLEEAFF	TRBV7-9	TRBJ1-1
CASSFDRGGYNSPLHF	TRBV5-1	TRBJ1-6
CASGQEIQPQHF	TRBV2	TRBJ1-5
CASSLIWGQTYEQYF	TRBV5-1	TRBJ2-7
CASSQDQRSGNTIYF	TRBV4-3	TRBJ1-3
CASSPWKIDSEAFF	TRBV5-1	TRBJ1-1
CASSQFSTSGSSYEQYF	TRBV4-1	TRBJ2-7
CASSMRAGTDTQYF	TRBV5-1	TRBJ2-3
CASRSDGLYGYTF	TRBV6-5	TRBJ1-2
CASSLGRRGGAEAFF	TRBV5-1	TRBJ1-1
CASSQDAGRQETQYF	TRBV4-3	TRBJ2-5
CASSGPYNSPLHF	TRBV7-9	TRBJ1-6
CASSQRVGGPDEQYF	TRBV7-2	TRBJ2-7
CASSDGLAGGNEQFF	TRBV6-4	TRBJ2-1
CASSRPGAKDGYTF	TRBV6-5	TRBJ1-2
CASTPGTGSREQYF	TRBV25-1	TRBJ2-7
CSVENDRGRTGELFF	TRBV29-1	TRBJ2-2